This is a list of T cell receptor beta chains from one sample in a study of blood T cell repertoires in COVID-19. Repertoires were generated with immunoSEQ multiplex PCR, while TCRdb's copy carries only in-frame clones and drops some. The data show around 84,000 clones, 70% to 90% seen once. The sequenced sample was peripheral blood. The receptors stem from a man older than 75 with active or convalescent COVID-19. CDR3s include the opening cysteine and the closing phenylalanine or tryptophan. A D gene is named only where the DNA matches it firmly. Only some rows state a clone size, as once, few, many or a class for expanded clones.

v_gene	d_gene	abundance	j_gene	CDR3aa	CDR3nt
TRBV10-2	-	-	TRBJ2-3	CASSESTGDTQYF	TGCGCCAGCAGTGAGTCTACGGGGGATACGCAGTATTTT
TRBV12-3/TRBV12-4	TRBD1	-	TRBJ1-5	CASRGGGNQPQHF	TGTGCCAGCCGAGGGGGCGGGAATCAGCCCCAGCATTTT
TRBV12-3/TRBV12-4	TRBD1	-	TRBJ2-3	CASSRDRGTQYF	TGTGCCAGCAGTCGGGACAGGGGGACGCAGTATTTT
TRBV5-1	-	-	TRBJ1-2	CASSVNRDSNYGYTF	TGCGCCAGCAGCGTGAACAGGGATTCGAACTATGGCTACACCTTC
TRBV5-1	-	few	TRBJ2-1	CASSPTDNEQFF	TGCGCCAGCAGCCCGACAGACAATGAGCAGTTCTTC
TRBV29-1	-	-	TRBJ1-2	CSTDTYNYGYTF	TGCAGCACTGATACGTATAACTATGGCTACACCTTC
TRBV5-4	-	-	TRBJ1-2	CASSLASANYGYTF	TGTGCCAGCAGCCTAGCATCAGCTAACTATGGCTACACCTTC
TRBV5-4	-	-	TRBJ1-6	CASSFGNRRNSPLHF	TGTGCCAGCAGCTTCGGAAACAGGCGAAATTCACCCCTCCACTTT
TRBV6-5	TRBD2	-	TRBJ2-3	CASRRLAGSTDTQYF	TGTGCCAGCAGAAGACTAGCGGGTAGCACAGATACGCAGTATTTT
TRBV10-3	TRBD1	-	TRBJ2-2	CATQGAENTGELFF	TGTGCCACACAGGGGGCTGAGAACACCGGGGAGCTGTTTTTT
TRBV9	TRBD1	-	TRBJ2-1	CASSVGQGAFSTNEQFF	TGTGCCAGCAGCGTAGGTCAGGGGGCTTTTAGTACCAATGAGCAGTTCTTC
TRBV18	TRBD1	-	TRBJ1-5	CASSPQGTGVDQPQHF	TGTGCCAGCTCACCACAGGGGACAGGGGTAGATCAGCCCCAGCATTTT
TRBV30	-	-	TRBJ1-1	CAWSAEGGLGTEAFF	TGTGCCTGGAGTGCCGAGGGTGGGCTCGGCACTGAAGCTTTCTTT
TRBV3-1/TRBV3-2	TRBD2	-	TRBJ2-1	CASSPMASGVYNEQFF	TGTGCCAGCAGCCCGATGGCTAGCGGGGTTTACAATGAGCAGTTCTTC
TRBV14	TRBD2	-	TRBJ2-1	CASSRRVAGPDNEQFF	TGTGCCAGCAGCCGCCGGGTAGCGGGGCCTGACAATGAGCAGTTCTTC
TRBV21-1	-	few	TRBJ2-3	CASSRGLAESTDTQYF	TGTGCCAGCAGCAGGGGACTAGCGGAAAGCACAGATACGCAGTATTTT
TRBV12-3/TRBV12-4	-	-	TRBJ2-1	CASRDIFHEQFF	TGTGCCAGCCGGGACATTTTCCATGAGCAGTTCTTC
TRBV6-1	-	-	TRBJ2-2	CASSEWGRWNTGELFF	TGTGCCAGCAGTGAGTGGGGCAGGTGGAACACCGGGGAGCTGTTTTTT
TRBV19	-	once	TRBJ2-1	CASSPSGVPGNEQFF	TGTGCCAGTAGCCCTTCAGGGGTTCCGGGCAATGAGCAGTTCTTC
TRBV2	TRBD2	-	TRBJ2-1	CASRPTSGSYNEQFF	TGTGCCAGCAGGCCCACTAGCGGGAGTTACAATGAGCAGTTCTTC
TRBV6-6	TRBD2	-	TRBJ2-3	CASSRVEGLAGVVDTQYF	TGTGCCAGCAGTCGAGTTGAGGGTCTAGCGGGAGTAGTAGATACGCAGTATTTT
TRBV19	-	many	TRBJ2-1	CASSIPSAHYNEQFF	TGTGCCAGTAGTATCCCTAGCGCACATTACAATGAGCAGTTCTTC
TRBV6-5	-	-	TRBJ2-3	CASRQTQSTDTQYF	TGTGCCAGCAGGCAAACACAGAGCACAGATACGCAGTATTTT
TRBV12-3/TRBV12-4	-	-	TRBJ2-2	CASSTSLAGELFF	TGTGCCAGCAGTACCTCACTAGCCGGGGAGCTGTTTTTT
TRBV28	-	few	TRBJ1-4	CASSPRAGLNNEKLFF	TGTGCCAGCAGTCCCCGGGCGGGGTTGAATAATGAAAAACTGTTTTTT
TRBV7-2	-	-	TRBJ1-6	CASSLAVNYMGSPLHF	TGTGCCAGCAGCTTAGCGGTCAACTATATGGGTTCACCCCTCCACTTT
TRBV5-1	-	-	TRBJ2-3	CASSLARDRDTDTQYF	TGCGCCAGCAGCTTGGCGCGGGACAGAGATACAGATACGCAGTATTTT
TRBV29-1	TRBD1	-	TRBJ2-5	CSVVTGGGETQYF	TGCAGCGTTGTGACAGGGGGCGGGGAGACCCAGTACTTC
TRBV6-5	-	-	TRBJ1-2	CASSFAYGYTF	TGTGCCAGCAGCTTCGCGTATGGCTACACCTTC